Below, 17 T cell receptor beta chains from the same sample are listed, as sequenced in a study of blood T cells in healthy people across ages (dated by TCRdb to between 2014 and 2017). Libraries were made using 5' RACE. Sequencing was carried out with an Illumina HiSeq 2500. The second PCR ran for roughly 6 to 11 cycles and used a J-beta primer mix along with a sample-barcoded 5' primer. Clones were called with MiXCR by TCRdb after fastp trimmed the public reads at Q25, and only in-frame beta chains were retained. Every distinct CDR3 protein forms one entry, paired with its most common genes and DNA. The sample yields around 790,000 distinct CDR3 sequences; about 42% were counted once. The ten largest clones represent about a fifth of the sample. Sequencing was performed on blood. Receptors were obtained from a man between 60 and 70 years old in good health.

This chain joins TRBV20-1 and TRBJ2-4; D is undetermined. CDR3 length: 10 residues. The germline V and J ends were trimmed by 5 bases and 13 bases, with 12 bases remaining between them. Germline-derived CDR1 and CDR2 are DFQATT and SNEGSKA (reference sequence). The CDR3 region has the DNA TGCAGTGCTGTTAAACTCCAGCAGTACTTC. Protein sequence: CSAVKLQQYF.

The rearrangement links TRBV2 to TRBJ2-5; the match to TRBD2 covers 9 bases. Germline CDR1 and CDR2: SNHLY and FYNNEI. V was pared by 5 bases and J by 1 base, with 5 bases of the junction left unmatched. The CDR3 is 15 residues long. The CDR3 nucleotides are TGTGCCAGCAGTCCCCGGACTAGCGCCCAAGAGACCCAGTACTTC. Its translation is CASSPRTSAQETQYF.

The chain has TRBV4-3 and TRBJ2-3, with 7 bases lining up with TRBD2. Germline values: CDR1 LGHNA, CDR2 YSLEER. V shed 0 bases and J 5 bases; nucleotides not matched to a gene: 8. This CDR3 comprises 16 residues. The CDR3 DNA reads as TGCGCCAGCAGCCAAGATGGGTCTAGCGGTTTAGATACGCAGTATTTT. Translation gives CASSQDGSSGLDTQYF.

The gene calls are TRBV9 and TRBJ1-2, with D tentatively TRBD1 (6 bases). Germline V gives CDR1 SGDLS, CDR2 YYNGEE. The CDR3 extends over 15 amino acids. The ends were cut back, 3 bases at V and 4 bases at J, with 16 bases in the middle. The CDR3 coding sequence is TGTGCCAGCAGCGCCAGGGACACGAGGGCCTATGGCTACACCTTC. It specifies CASSARDTRAYGYTF. The variable domain in full, completed from reference TRBV9 and TRBJ1-2, reads DSGVTQTPKHLITATGQRVTLRCSPRSGDLSVYWYQQSLDQGLQFLIQYYNGEERAKGNILERFSAQQFPDLHSELNLSSLELGDSALYFCASSARDTRAYGYTFGSGTRLTVV.

DNA of the CDR3: TGCGCCAGCAGCTTACCGGGACAGTCTATAACCGGGGAGCTGTTTTTT. Its protein is CASSLPGQSITGELFF. The genes are TRBV5-1 and TRBJ2-2; 7 nucleotides line up with TRBD1. The CDR3 consists of 16 residues. The ends lost 2 bases at V and 5 bases at J; junction bases unmatched: 9. Germline V gene data show CDR1 as SGHRS and CDR2 as YFSETQ.

This clonotype occurred a few times. The gene calls are TRBV12-3 or TRBV12-4 and TRBJ2-6; 9 nucleotides line up with TRBD2. The CDR3 is 16 amino acids. J was trimmed by 0 bases and V by 7 bases; bases with no gene match: 4. CDR3 in amino acids: CASTIAGASGANVLTF. The CDR3, as DNA: TGTGCCAGCACCATAGCGGGGGCCTCTGGGGCCAACGTCCTGACTTTC.

This clonotype was seen a few times. The gene calls are TRBV20-1 and TRBJ2-3; no clear D gene. The V end was cut by 0 bases, the J end by 2 bases, with 15 bases between. Germline V gene sequence: CDR1 DFQATT, CDR2 SNEGSKA (reference sequence). The CDR3 has 16 residues. The CDR3, as DNA: TGCAGTGCTAGAGATCTCGAACAGACCTTCACAGATACGCAGTATTTT. Amino acids: CSARDLEQTFTDTQYF.

This clonotype has only a few counts. CDR3 residues: CASSQDLTVYGYTF. The CDR3 DNA sequence: TGCGCCAGCAGCCAAGATCTCACAGTCTATGGCTACACCTTC. The V call is TRBV4-3, the J call TRBJ1-2; D uncertain. V was trimmed by 0 bases and J by 4 bases, leaving 9 bases between them. Germline CDR1 and CDR2: LGHNA and YSLEER. This CDR3 region has 14 residues.

The gene calls are TRBV7-3 and TRBJ2-3; TRBD2 matches at 8 bases. The germline V gene has CDR1 SGHTA and CDR2 FQGTGA. The junction had 4 bases not matched to a gene; V was cut back by 3 bases and J by 2 bases. The CDR3 sequence is 15 residues long. The DNA for the CDR3 is TGTGCCAGCAGCTTGGCGGGGGGAATCACAGATACGCAGTATTTT. Its protein product is CASSLAGGITDTQYF.

The chain joins TRBV2 to TRBJ1-2; no firm D call. The CDR3 spans 13 residues. In germline, CDR1 is SNHLY, CDR2 FYNNEI. Trimming took off 5 bases at V and 2 bases at J, with 9 bases between the two ends. The CDR3 DNA reads as TGTGCCAGCAGTTCGATGGAAAACTATGGCTACACCTTC. It yields the protein CASSSMENYGYTF.

The chain employs TRBV6-2 or TRBV6-3 and TRBJ2-4; tentatively, D is TRBD1 or TRBD2 (5 bases each). The tail of the sequence fits TRBJ2-5 better, so the J call may be wrong. This CDR3 comprises 11 residues. Per germline, CDR1 MNHEY and CDR2 SVGEGT. This CDR3 reads CASMRGETQYF. The DNA for the CDR3 is TGTGCCAGCATGAGGGGAGAGACCCAGTACTTC.

The J gene is TRBJ2-1, the V gene TRBV7-3, with 10 bases that match TRBD2. Losses at the gene ends were 3 bases for V and 7 bases for J; bases not matched to a gene: 6. Germline V gene data show CDR1 as SGHTA and CDR2 as FQGTGA. The CDR3 has 15 residues. CDR3 sequence reads: CASSFRAGGQNEQFF. CDR3 nucleotides: TGTGCCAGCAGCTTTCGAGCGGGGGGGCAGAATGAGCAGTTCTTC. Complete variable domain (other parts from reference TRBV7-3 and TRBJ2-1): GAGVSQTPSNKVTEKGKYVELRCDPISGHTALYWYRQSLGQGPEFLIYFQGTGAADDSGLPNDRFFAVRPEGSVSTLKIQRTERGDSAVYLCASSFRAGGQNEQFFGPGTRLTVL.

The V gene is TRBV7-2, the J gene TRBJ1-2; 11 bases map to TRBD1. The CDR3 covers 14 residues. V shed 3 bases, J shed 7 bases, and the junction held 4 bases outside the gene matches. Germline assignment: CDR1 SGHTA and CDR2 FQGNSA. The CDR3 DNA reads as TGTGCCAGCAGCTTTGGACAGGGGGCACTTGGCTACACCTTC. Protein sequence: CASSFGQGALGYTF.

At least ten counts were recorded for this clonotype. The gene calls are TRBV10-3 and TRBJ2-5; 8 nucleotides align to TRBD1. Trimming removed 6 bases from V and 3 bases from J; junction bases left unmatched: 3. CDR3 length: 13 residues. Germline-derived CDR1 and CDR2 are ENHRY and SYGVKD. In DNA, the CDR3 is TGTGCCATCAGAGGGACAGGAGAAGAGACCCAGTACTTC. Encoded protein: CAIRGTGEETQYF.

Here the CDR3 DNA reads TGCAGTGCTAGCTTCGCCGGCGGGGTCTACAATGAGCAGTTCTTC. Amino acid sequence: CSASFAGGVYNEQFF. The chain combines TRBV20-1 with TRBJ2-1; a possible D gene is TRBD2 (6 bases). V was clipped by 3 bases and J by 3 bases, with 15 bases between them. The CDR3 runs 15 residues. The germline V gene has CDR1 DFQATT and CDR2 SNEGSKA (reference sequence).

V gene TRBV7-9 combines with J gene TRBJ1-2; D perhaps matches TRBD1 (5 bases). Trimming removed 7 bases from V and 3 bases from J, with 12 bases in between. This CDR3 has 13 residues. Germline V gives CDR1 SEHNR, CDR2 FQNEAQ (reference sequence). The CDR3: CASNNPTDYGYTF. CDR3 DNA: TGTGCCAGCAACAACCCGACAGACTATGGCTACACCTTC.

This clonotype has just one count. The chain joins TRBV4-3 to TRBJ2-1, with 13 bases matching TRBD2. CDR3 length: 19 amino acids. Losses at the gene ends were 0 bases for V and 5 bases for J; bases not matched to a gene: 10. Looked up from germline, CDR1 is LGHNA and CDR2 is YSLEER. The CDR3 coding sequence is TGCGCCAGCAGCCAAGATGGGGGACTAGCGGGGACGGAGGACAATGAGCAGTTCTTC. This translates into CASSQDGGLAGTEDNEQFF.